Following are 14 T cell receptor beta chains from one sample sequenced in a study of blood T cell repertoires in COVID-19. Produced via immunoSEQ multiplex PCR; TCRdb's table is partial and in-frame only. The sample lists around 130,000 clones, 70% to 90% occurring once. Sequenced input: peripheral blood. All receptors come from a human donor in a cohort sampled during active COVID-19.

This clone is a singleton in its sample. The rearrangement joins TRBV7-8 to TRBJ2-5; 7 bases align to TRBD1. The V and J ends lost 1 base and 13 bases, in that order; junction bases with no gene match: 6. The CDR3 runs 12 residues. Germline CDR1 is SGHVS and CDR2 is FQNEAQ. The CDR3 sequence: CASSLDLGQTYF. The DNA for the CDR3 is TGTGCCAGCAGCTTAGATTTGGGACAGACGTACTTC.

The sample holds one count of this clone. The genes are TRBV29-1 and TRBJ1-4, with D possibly TRBD1 on 6 matching bases. The V end was cut by 6 bases, the J end by 4 bases, with 15 bases between. This CDR3 is built from 14 residues. Per germline, CDR1 SQVTM and CDR2 ANQGSEA. CDR3 in DNA: TGCAGCGTCGCCCAACAGGGAAATAATGAAAAACTGTTTTTT. Protein sequence: CSVAQQGNNEKLFF.

The chain links TRBV10-3 to TRBJ2-5; D is possibly TRBD1 (7 bases). Germline V CDR1 and CDR2: ENHRY, SYGVKD. V was clipped by 4 bases and J by 1 base, with 16 bases between them. The CDR3 is made up of 16 amino acids. CDR3 DNA sequence: TGTGCCATCAGTGCAGGGCAGGGGGAGGCCCAAGAGACCCAGTACTTC. Protein product: CAISAGQGEAQETQYF.

The V gene is TRBV30, the J gene TRBJ2-2; possible D gene TRBD2, 6 bases. V was cut by 3 bases and J by 7 bases, with 9 bases left in between. Germline-derived CDR1 and CDR2 are GTSNPN and SVGIG (reference sequence). The CDR3 spans 12 residues. The CDR3 here is CAWSGSGGELFF. CDR3 coding DNA: TGTGCCTGGAGCGGGAGCGGCGGGGAGCTGTTTTTT.

V gene TRBV5-1 combines with J gene TRBJ2-7; 9 nucleotides agree with TRBD1. The germline V gene encodes CDR1 SGHRS and CDR2 YFSETQ. The CDR3 length is 14 residues. Trimming cost V 3 bases and J 9 bases; bases outside gene matches: 10. The CDR3 sequence: CASSWGDRAFWQYF. CDR3 DNA: TGCGCCAGCAGCTGGGGGGACAGGGCCTTTTGGCAGTACTTC.

The chain is built from TRBV20-1 and TRBJ1-2; D is undetermined. Germline CDR1 reads DFQATT; CDR2 reads SNEGSKA (reference sequence). The CDR3 spans 11 residues. V was cut by 8 bases and J by 6 bases, with 13 bases left in between. The CDR3 DNA reads as TGCAGTTACACTATCCTAGATGGCTACACCTTC. Its translation: CSYTILDGYTF.

The chain joins TRBV19 to TRBJ2-2; 8 bases map to TRBD1. The CDR3 totals 16 residues. The germline V gene has CDR1 LNHDA and CDR2 SQIVND (reference sequence). V gave up 2 bases and J gave up 3 bases; unmatched junction bases: 5. CDR3 DNA sequence: TGTGCCAGTAGTATATTGGAGACAGGGGACACCGGGGAGCTGTTTTTT. Residues: CASSILETGDTGELFF. The whole variable domain, filled in from reference TRBV19 and TRBJ2-2, reads DGGITQSPKYLFRKEGQNVTLSCEQNLNHDAMYWYRQDPGQGLRLIYYSQIVNDFQKGDIAEGYSVSREKKESFPLTVTSAQKNPTAFYLCASSILETGDTGELFFGEGSRLTVL.

This chain uses TRBV2 with TRBJ2-2; D perhaps matches TRBD2 (6 bases). CDR3 length: 17 residues. V was pared by 9 bases and J by 0 bases, with 20 bases between. Germline CDR1 reads SNHLY; CDR2 reads FYNNEI. CDR3 coding DNA: TGTGCCAGACCGGGACTGAAAGAACGTACGAACACCGGGGAGCTGTTTTTT. This sequence encodes CARPGLKERTNTGELFF.

The gene calls are TRBV3-1 (or the pseudogene TRBV3-2) and TRBJ2-7; 7 bases map to TRBD1. Losses at the gene ends were 4 bases for V and 1 base for J; bases not matched to a gene: 4. This CDR3 is 14 amino acids long. Per the germline V gene, CDR1 is LGHDT and CDR2 is YNNKEL (reference sequence). CDR3 residues: CASSLGDRSYEQYF. The CDR3 DNA sequence: TGTGCCAGCAGCCTTGGGGACAGATCCTACGAGCAGTACTTC.

The rearrangement uses TRBV29-1 and TRBJ2-3; 12 nucleotides agree with TRBD1. V shed 4 bases and J 9 bases; nucleotides not matched to a gene: 8. Looked up from germline, CDR1 is SQVTM and CDR2 is ANQGSEA. The CDR3 totals 14 residues. The CDR3 is CSVVLGTGGRTQYF. The CDR3, as DNA: TGCAGCGTTGTCCTAGGGACAGGGGGCCGAACGCAGTATTTT.

CDR3 nucleotide sequence: TGTGCCTGGGTGACAGGGATCGCTGAAGCTTTCTTT. Translated: CAWVTGIAEAFF. V is TRBV30 and J is TRBJ1-1; 7 bases fit TRBD1. J gave up 6 bases and V 5 bases, and 6 bases lay outside the gene matches. Germline V CDR1 and CDR2: GTSNPN, SVGIG (reference sequence). The CDR3 is 12 amino acids. Drawing the rest from reference TRBV30 and TRBJ1-1, the complete variable domain is SQTIHQWPATLVQPVGSPLSLECTVEGTSNPNLYWYRQAAGRGLQLLFYSVGIGQISSEVPQNLSASRPQDRQFILSSKKLLLSDSGFYLCAWVTGIAEAFFGQGTRLTVV.

V and J are TRBV5-1 and TRBJ2-3; the match to TRBD2 covers 13 bases. V shed 3 bases, J shed 1 base, and the junction held 2 bases outside the gene matches. Looked up from germline, CDR1 is SGHRS and CDR2 is YFSETQ. The CDR3 extends over 16 amino acids. CDR3 DNA sequence: TGCGCCAGCAGCTCACTAGCGGGGGGGGGCACAGATACGCAGTATTTT. Protein: CASSSLAGGGTDTQYF. Full variable domain (rest looked up from reference TRBV5-1 and TRBJ2-3): KAGVTQTPRYLIKTRGQQVTLSCSPISGHRSVSWYQQTPGQGLQFLFEYFSETQRNKGNFPGRFSGRQFSNSRSEMNVSTLELGDSALYLCASSSLAGGGTDTQYFGPGTRLTVL.

V usage is TRBV7-8 and J usage is TRBJ1-5; D perhaps matches TRBD1 (6 bases). This CDR3 has 16 residues. Per the germline V gene, CDR1 is SGHVS and CDR2 is FQNEAQ. The V end lost 5 bases, the J end lost 2 bases, and 16 bases lay between the germline ends. This CDR3 reads CASSVGRGAGNQPQHF. The CDR3 bases are TGTGCCAGCAGCGTGGGTCGGGGGGCGGGCAATCAGCCCCAGCATTTT.

J is TRBJ1-2 and V is TRBV6-5; 7 positions match TRBD1. The germline CDR1 and CDR2 sequences are MNHEY and SVGAGI. The CDR3 runs to 15 residues. The V and J ends lost 6 bases and 4 bases, in that order; junction bases with no gene match: 11. This CDR3 reads CASSRSGGVPYGYTF. The DNA of the CDR3 is TGTGCCAGCAGCCGCTCAGGGGGAGTGCCCTATGGCTACACCTTC.